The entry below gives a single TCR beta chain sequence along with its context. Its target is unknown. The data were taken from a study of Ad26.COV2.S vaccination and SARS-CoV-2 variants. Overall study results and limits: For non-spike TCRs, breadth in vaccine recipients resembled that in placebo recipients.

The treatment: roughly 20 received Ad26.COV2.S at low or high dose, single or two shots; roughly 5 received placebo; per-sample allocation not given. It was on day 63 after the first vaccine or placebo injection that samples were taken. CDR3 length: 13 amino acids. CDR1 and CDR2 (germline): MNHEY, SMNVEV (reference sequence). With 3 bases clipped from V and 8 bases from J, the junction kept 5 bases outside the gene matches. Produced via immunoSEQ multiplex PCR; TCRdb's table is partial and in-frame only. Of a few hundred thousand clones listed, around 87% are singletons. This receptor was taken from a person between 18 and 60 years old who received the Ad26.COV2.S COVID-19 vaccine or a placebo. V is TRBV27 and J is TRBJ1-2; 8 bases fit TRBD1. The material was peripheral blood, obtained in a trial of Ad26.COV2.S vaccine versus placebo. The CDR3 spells CASSFDRGGGYTF. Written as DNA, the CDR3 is TGTGCCAGCAGTTTCGACAGGGGAGGAGGCTACACCTTC.